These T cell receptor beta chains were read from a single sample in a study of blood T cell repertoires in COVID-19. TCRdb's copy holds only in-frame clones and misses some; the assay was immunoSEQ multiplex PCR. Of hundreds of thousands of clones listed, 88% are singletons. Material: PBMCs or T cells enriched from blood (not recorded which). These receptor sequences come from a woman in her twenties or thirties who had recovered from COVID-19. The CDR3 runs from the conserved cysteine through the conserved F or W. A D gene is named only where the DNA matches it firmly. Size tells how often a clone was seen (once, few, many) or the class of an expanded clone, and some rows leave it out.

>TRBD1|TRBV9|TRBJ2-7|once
TGTGCCAGCAGCGTAGGGGCCGGGACAGGGCCCTACGAGCAGTACTTC
CASSVGAGTGPYEQYF
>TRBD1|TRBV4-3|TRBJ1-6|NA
TGCGCCAGCAGCCAAGAAATAGGCAGGGGGCCCTCTAACTCACCCCTCCACTTT
CASSQEIGRGPSNSPLHF
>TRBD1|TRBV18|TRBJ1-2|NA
TGTGCCAGCTCTTCCAGCGAGGGGGCTGTGGATGGCTACACCTTC
CASSSSEGAVDGYTF
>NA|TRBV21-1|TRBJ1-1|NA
TGTGCCAGCAGCAAATTAAAGGGGGCTGGGGTGAACACTGAAGCTTTCTTT
CASSKLKGAGVNTEAFF
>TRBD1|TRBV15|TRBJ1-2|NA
TGTGCCACCAGCAGAGATAGGACAGGGAGTATCTATGGCTACACCTTC
CATSRDRTGSIYGYTF
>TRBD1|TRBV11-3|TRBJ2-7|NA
TGTGCCAGCAGCCTGACAGGGGGATTGGACGAGCAGTACTTC
CASSLTGGLDEQYF
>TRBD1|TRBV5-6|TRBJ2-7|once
TGTGCCAGCAGCCCCTACAGGGGGCCACCCGAGCAGTACTTC
CASSPYRGPPEQYF
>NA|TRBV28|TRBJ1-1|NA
TGTGCCAGCAGTTTCGGGAGGGTGAACACTGAAGCTTTCTTT
CASSFGRVNTEAFF
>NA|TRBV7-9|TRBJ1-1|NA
TGTGCCAGCAGCTTGATCGGGAGAGGGAACACTGAAGCTTTCTTT
CASSLIGRGNTEAFF
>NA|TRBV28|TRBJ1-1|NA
TGTGCCAGCAGTTTAGGCAGGGAGAACACTGAAGCTTTCTTT
CASSLGRENTEAFF
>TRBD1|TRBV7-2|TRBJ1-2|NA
TGTGCCAGCAGCTTGGGCCCGGGACAGGGGGATGGCTACACCTTC
CASSLGPGQGDGYTF
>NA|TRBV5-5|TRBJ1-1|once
TGTGCCAGCAGCTTGGCTGCCTATGAAGCTTTCTTT
CASSLAAYEAFF
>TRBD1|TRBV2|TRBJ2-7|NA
TGTGCCAGCACCACCGGACAGGGATTCCACGAGCAGTACTTC
CASTTGQGFHEQYF
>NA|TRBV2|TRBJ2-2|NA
TGTGCCAGCAGTAACAGAGTATCCACCGGGGAGCTGTTTTTT
CASSNRVSTGELFF
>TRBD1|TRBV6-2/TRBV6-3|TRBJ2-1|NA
TGTGCCAGCAGTGGGGACAGGGGATTCGTTGGGGGACAGTTCTTC
CASSGDRGFVGGQFF
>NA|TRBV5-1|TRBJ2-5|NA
TGCGCCAGCAGCTTGCTAGCGAATTACCAAGAGACCCAGTACTTC
CASSLLANYQETQYF
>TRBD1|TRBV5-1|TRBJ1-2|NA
TGCGCCAGCAGGGGACAGGGTACTAACTATGGCTACACCTTC
CASRGQGTNYGYTF